What follows are 21 T cell receptor beta chains derived from one specimen sequenced in a study of CD8 T cells in Susac syndrome. Reverse transcription of roughly 0.45 to 1 ug RNA used random hexamers. Each CDR3 protein gets one entry after TCRdb re-called the immunoSEQ multiplex PCR reads with MiXCR. The repertoire includes some 300,000 distinct CDR3 sequences, approximately 85% of them detected once, and 0.21% sits in the top ten. Source material: CD8+ T cells from PBMCs. These receptors were obtained from a human donor with multiple sclerosis.

J is TRBJ2-1 and V is TRBV27; D is possibly TRBD1 (5 bases). Between the trimmed V and J ends, which lost 0 bases and 10 bases, there was a span of 16 bases. This CDR3 is 15 amino acids long. Germline V gives CDR1 MNHEY, CDR2 SMNVEV (reference sequence). This CDR3 is CASSLSGGAPQEQFF. The CDR3 region has the DNA TGTGCCAGCAGTTTATCGGGTGGGGCGCCACAAGAGCAGTTCTTC.

This chain connects TRBV20-1 to TRBJ2-7; TRBD2 is a possible D gene (5 bases). CDR1 DFQATT and CDR2 SNEGSKA come from the germline V gene (reference sequence). The CDR3 runs to 14 residues. Trimming took 0 bases from V and 5 from J, leaving 14 bases between them. The CDR3 region has the DNA TGCAGTGCTAGAGAGCGGCAGCCGGGGAACGAGCAGTACTTC. It specifies CSARERQPGNEQYF.

The rearrangement links TRBV28 to TRBJ2-2; 14 positions match TRBD2. With 6 bases clipped from V and 7 bases from J, the junction kept 7 bases outside the gene matches. Per germline, CDR1 MDHEN and CDR2 SYDVKM. The CDR3 spans 16 residues. CDR3 sequence reads: CASRAGLAGEIGELFF. In nucleotides, the CDR3 is TGTGCCAGCAGAGCGGGACTAGCGGGAGAGATCGGGGAGCTGTTTTTT.

This chain uses TRBV28 with TRBJ2-7, with D perhaps given as TRBD1 or TRBD2 (6 bases each). The CDR3 is 16 residues long. From germline, CDR1 is MDHEN and CDR2 SYDVKM. Trimming pared 5 bases from V and 3 bases from J, leaving 20 bases between. DNA for the CDR3: TGTGCCAGCAGTCCCTTAGCGTTAGGGGGAGGCTACGAGCAGTACTTC. It specifies CASSPLALGGGYEQYF. The complete variable domain, with remaining parts taken from reference TRBV28 and TRBJ2-7, reads DVKVTQSSRYLVKRTGEKVFLECVQDMDHENMFWYRQDPGLGLRLIYFSYDVKMKEKGDIPEGYSVSREKKERFSLILESASTNQTSMYLCASSPLALGGGYEQYFGPGTRLTVT.

J is TRBJ2-7 and V is TRBV9, with 8 bases matching TRBD1. The CDR3 sequence is 15 residues long. J lost 3 bases, V lost 3 bases, and 8 bases had no gene match. Germline-derived CDR1 and CDR2 are SGDLS and YYNGEE. The CDR3 DNA follows: TGTGCCAGCAGCGCCGGACAGGGTGTCATCTACGAGCAGTACTTC. It is translated as CASSAGQGVIYEQYF. Looking up the rest from reference TRBV9 and TRBJ2-7 gives the full variable domain: DSGVTQTPKHLITATGQRVTLRCSPRSGDLSVYWYQQSLDQGLQFLIQYYNGEERAKGNILERFSAQQFPDLHSELNLSSLELGDSALYFCASSAGQGVIYEQYFGPGTRLTVT.

The chain is built from TRBV20-1 and TRBJ2-3; D is uncertain. The CDR3 length is 14 residues. Germline V CDR1 and CDR2: DFQATT, SNEGSKA (reference sequence). V was clipped by 3 bases and J by 1 base, with 11 bases between them. The CDR3 nucleotides are TGCAGTGCTAGTGGCAGCTCGGGCACAGATACGCAGTATTTT. Residues: CSASGSSGTDTQYF.

This clonotype is a singleton in its sample. V is TRBV7-9 and J is TRBJ1-2; D not certain. Trimming left V 3 bases short and J 6 bases short, with 14 bases between. This CDR3 spans 14 amino acids. CDR1 and CDR2 (germline): SEHNR, FQNEAQ (reference sequence). The CDR3 coding sequence is TGTGCCAGCAGCTTTCCGGTGGGAAAGAATGGCTACACCTTC. Translating gives CASSFPVGKNGYTF. Using reference TRBV7-9 and TRBJ1-2 for the parts outside the CDR3, the full variable domain is DTGVSQNPRHKITKRGQNVTFRCDPISEHNRLYWYRQTLGQGPEFLTYFQNEAQLEKSRLLSDRFSAERPKGSFSTLEIQRTEQGDSAMYLCASSFPVGKNGYTFGSGTRLTVV.

The chain couples TRBV2 to TRBJ2-7, with 7 bases aligning to TRBD1. This CDR3 contains 13 residues. Trimming removed 4 bases from V and 3 bases from J; junction bases left unmatched: 3. Germline V gives CDR1 SNHLY, CDR2 FYNNEI. CDR3 nucleotides: TGTGCCAGCAGTGCGGGACAGTTCTACGAGCAGTACTTC. Translated: CASSAGQFYEQYF.

The CDR3 is CASSFGLSLRAQETQYF. The CDR3 DNA is TGTGCCAGCAGTTTCGGTCTTTCCCTCAGGGCGCAAGAGACCCAGTACTTC. J is TRBJ2-5 and V is TRBV28; D possibly corresponds to TRBD1 (5 bases). This CDR3 spans 17 amino acids. Trimming removed 3 bases at V and 2 bases at J, with 19 bases between. The germline gives CDR1 MDHEN, CDR2 SYDVKM.

The chain links TRBV7-8 to TRBJ2-2; D uncertain. V was clipped by 8 bases and J by 6 bases, with 10 bases between them. This CDR3 contains 12 residues. CDR1 and CDR2 from the germline V gene are SGHVS and FQNEAQ. CDR3 in DNA: TGTGCCAGCGGCGCGACGGCCGGGGAGCTGTTTTTT. Protein sequence: CASGATAGELFF.

J is TRBJ2-7 and V is TRBV12-3 or TRBV12-4, with 9 bases that match TRBD2. This CDR3 is built from 15 residues. With 1 base clipped from V and 2 bases from J, the junction kept 3 bases outside the gene matches. The DNA for the CDR3 is TGTGCCAGCAGTTTAGTGACTAGCGGCACCTACGAGCAGTACTTC. As protein: CASSLVTSGTYEQYF.

The V call is TRBV6-5, the J call TRBJ2-7; TRBD2 aligns across 8 bases. This CDR3 spans 14 amino acids. Looked up from germline, CDR1 is MNHEY and CDR2 is SVGAGI. The ends lost 2 bases at V and 7 bases at J; junction bases unmatched: 7. CDR3 amino acids: CASSYRSPGGEQYF. In DNA, the CDR3 is TGTGCCAGCAGTTACCGCAGCCCGGGGGGGGAGCAGTACTTC.

This rearrangement joins TRBV9 to TRBJ2-7, with a tentative D call TRBD2 (5 bases). V dropped 3 bases and J dropped 2 bases, with 12 bases sitting between them. The CDR3 contains 14 residues. Germline V gene data show CDR1 as SGDLS and CDR2 as YYNGEE. DNA for the CDR3: TGTGCCAGCAGCGGCCGGGATACCCCCTACGAGCAGTACTTC. Its protein product is CASSGRDTPYEQYF.

The rearrangement joins TRBV9 to TRBJ2-7; 13 positions match TRBD2. The CDR3 consists of 16 residues. Germline V lookup: CDR1 SGDLS, CDR2 YYNGEE. V was pared by 1 base and J by 6 bases, with 7 bases of the junction left unmatched. DNA for the CDR3: TGTGCCAGCAGCGTATCGGGACTAGCGGGATTCTCCGAGCAGTACTTC. This gives the protein CASSVSGLAGFSEQYF.

V is TRBV4-1 and J is TRBJ1-1; D gene unclear. Trimming took off 4 bases at V and 4 bases at J, with 16 bases between the two ends. The CDR3 consists of 15 residues. Germline-derived CDR1 and CDR2 are MGHRA and YSYEKL. The CDR3 bases are TGCGCCAGCAGCCCCTCTGACGGATGGGGCACTGAAGCTTTCTTT. It yields the protein CASSPSDGWGTEAFF.

A few counts support this clonotype. This chain uses TRBV5-4 with TRBJ1-5; D unclear. Looked up from germline, CDR1 is SGHNT and CDR2 is YYREEE (reference sequence). V was pared by 0 bases and J by 0 bases, with 7 bases between. The CDR3 sequence is 15 residues long. The DNA of the CDR3 is TGTGCCAGCAGCTTGGACGGTAATAGCAATCAGCCCCAGCATTTT. Its translation is CASSLDGNSNQPQHF.

The chain uses TRBV15 and TRBJ1-4; possible D gene TRBD1, 5 bases. Germline V lookup: CDR1 LNHNV, CDR2 YYDKDF (reference sequence). The V gene lost 2 bases and the J gene lost 4 bases, with 11 bases spanning the gap. The CDR3 is 15 amino acids. CDR3 sequence reads: CATSRTDQGNEKLFF. The CDR3 bases are TGTGCCACCAGCAGAACGGACCAGGGTAATGAAAAACTGTTTTTT.

This clonotype has more than one count but fewer than ten. The chain recombines TRBV4-3 with TRBJ2-7; D possibly corresponds to TRBD1 (6 bases). Germline loops: CDR1 LGHNA, CDR2 YSLEER. V was shortened by 0 bases and J by 5 bases, with 20 bases between the two germline ends. This CDR3 region has 17 residues. CDR3 nucleotides: TGCGCCAGCAGCCAAGAATCCGCCGCGCCAGGGGCCGACGAGCAGTACTTC. This codes for CASSQESAAPGADEQYF.

CDR3 region: CASRTEGGAGNEQFF. CDR3 sequence (DNA): TGTGCCAGCAGAACGGAGGGAGGGGCTGGCAATGAGCAGTTCTTC. The chain combines TRBV6-6 with TRBJ2-1, with 7 bases identical to TRBD2. This CDR3 has 15 residues. Per germline, CDR1 MNHNY and CDR2 SVGAGI (reference sequence). Trimming cost V 6 bases and J 6 bases; bases outside gene matches: 11.

This chain connects TRBV7-9 to TRBJ2-1; a possible D gene is TRBD1 (5 bases). CDR3 length: 15 residues. V lost 5 bases and J lost 4, with 15 bases in between. CDR1 and CDR2 (germline): SEHNR, FQNEAQ (reference sequence). CDR3 coding DNA: TGTGCCAGCAGCCGAGACAGTAGTCAGTACAATGAGCAGTTCTTC. Amino acid sequence: CASSRDSSQYNEQFF.

The V and J genes are TRBV4-3 and TRBJ2-1; possibly TRBD1 for D (5 bases). The germline V and J ends were trimmed by 2 bases and 5 bases, with 7 bases remaining between them. Germline assignment: CDR1 LGHNA and CDR2 YSLEER. The CDR3 is 13 amino acids. The CDR3 sequence is CASSQQGDNEQFF. As DNA, the CDR3 is TGCGCCAGCAGCCAACAGGGTGACAATGAGCAGTTCTTC.